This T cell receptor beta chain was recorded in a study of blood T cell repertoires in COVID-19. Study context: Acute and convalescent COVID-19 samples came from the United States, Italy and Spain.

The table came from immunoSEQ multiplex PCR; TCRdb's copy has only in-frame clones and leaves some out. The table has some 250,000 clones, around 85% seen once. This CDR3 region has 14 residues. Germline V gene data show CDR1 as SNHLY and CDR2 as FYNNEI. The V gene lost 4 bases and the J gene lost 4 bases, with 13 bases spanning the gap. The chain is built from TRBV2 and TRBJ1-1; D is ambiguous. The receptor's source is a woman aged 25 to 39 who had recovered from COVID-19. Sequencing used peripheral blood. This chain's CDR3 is CASSGLMGSTEAFF. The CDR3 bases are TGTGCCAGCAGTGGACTCATGGGGAGCACTGAAGCTTTCTTT.